The 22 T cell receptor beta chains below all came from one sample that was sequenced in a study of blood T cell repertoires in COVID-19. Generated by immunoSEQ multiplex PCR, the TCRdb table keeps only in-frame clones and is missing some. This table holds roughly 120,000 clones, 75% to 80% found once. Sequencing was performed on peripheral blood. All receptors derive from a woman older than 75 with active or convalescent COVID-19.

Remarks on this clone: One end of the junction fails to match germline, which may point to a read error. The CDR3 nucleotides are TGTGCCAGCACCATGGACGTCAGCGGGGCCGTCTTT. This codes for CASTMDVSGAVF. V gene TRBV5-6 combines with J gene TRBJ1-1; a weak D match, TRBD1 (5 bases). This CDR3 has 12 residues. Germline CDR1 is SGHDT and CDR2 is YYEEEE.

The chain carries TRBV20-1 and TRBJ2-5; 11 bases are a match to TRBD2. There are 16 residues in the CDR3. Germline V CDR1 and CDR2: DFQATT, SNEGSKA (reference sequence). The junction had 6 bases not matched to a gene; V was cut back by 3 bases and J by 0 bases. CDR3 bases: TGCAGTGCTAGTAGTCCTAGCGGGGGGTACCAAGAGACCCAGTACTTC. Protein sequence: CSASSPSGGYQETQYF.

This sequence joins TRBV5-1 and TRBJ2-3, with D perhaps TRBD1 (5 bases). The V gene's germline CDR1 is SGHRS and CDR2 YFSETQ. Trimming took off 1 base at V and 4 bases at J, with 7 bases between the two ends. CDR3 length: 13 residues. This chain's CDR3 is CASSLPGSDTQYF. The CDR3 bases are TGCGCCAGCAGCTTGCCAGGGTCAGATACGCAGTATTTT.

V usage is TRBV28 and J usage is TRBJ1-2; D ambiguous. CDR3 length: 14 amino acids. V was cut by 3 bases and J by 2 bases, with 10 bases left in between. Germline assignment: CDR1 MDHEN and CDR2 SYDVKM. CDR3 sequence (DNA): TGTGCCAGCAGTTTCTCTTCGGGAAACTATGGCTACACCTTC. Its translation is CASSFSSGNYGYTF.

This clone was detected once. The rearrangement joins TRBV4-1 to TRBJ2-1; TRBD2 matches at 9 bases. The CDR3 is 17 amino acids. Trimming removed 1 base from V and 2 bases from J; junction bases left unmatched: 6. The germline V gene has CDR1 MGHRA and CDR2 YSYEKL. The CDR3 DNA is TGCGCCAGCAGCCAAGTCCCAGTAGCGGGAGCCTACAATGAGCAGTTCTTC. Residues: CASSQVPVAGAYNEQFF.

The J gene is TRBJ2-1, the V gene TRBV11-2; D is unresolved. This CDR3 is built from 16 residues. Germline CDR1 is SGHAT and CDR2 is FQNNGV. Trimming cost V 1 base and J 0 bases, with 10 bases left between them. In nucleotides, the CDR3 is TGTGCCAGCAGCTTAGGCAGGCAAAGCTCCTACAATGAGCAGTTCTTC. This sequence encodes CASSLGRQSSYNEQFF.

The sample holds one count of this clone. This rearrangement joins TRBV5-1 to TRBJ1-2, with D uncertain. The V gene lost 3 bases and the J gene lost 7 bases, with 16 bases spanning the gap. The CDR3 totals 14 residues. Germline CDR1 reads SGHRS; CDR2 reads YFSETQ. The DNA of the CDR3 is TGCGCCAGCAGCTCGGCCGAGGGAGGCCTTGGCTACACCTTC. Translating it yields CASSSAEGGLGYTF.

Concerning this clone itself: One end of the junction does not line up with germline, which may come from a read error. This chain links TRBV2 with TRBJ1-4, with 9 bases lining up with TRBD1. CDR1 and CDR2 from the germline V gene are SNHLY and FYNNEI. The CDR3 has 14 residues. The CDR3 loop reads CASRVYGQGSELFF. The CDR3 coding sequence is TGTGCGAGCAGGGTGTACGGACAGGGGAGTGAACTGTTTTTT.

This clone came up once. The chain has TRBV5-1 and TRBJ2-3, with D uncertain. V was clipped by 8 bases and J by 0 bases, with 13 bases between them. From germline, CDR1 is SGHRS and CDR2 YFSETQ. This CDR3 comprises 14 residues. The chain's CDR3 is CASCLSLSTDTQYF. The CDR3 DNA reads as TGCGCCAGTTGTTTATCCCTAAGCACAGATACGCAGTATTTT.

The chain joins TRBV18 to TRBJ1-4, with D possibly being TRBD1 (5 bases). Germline CDR1 and CDR2: KGHSH and LQKENI. CDR3 size: 13 residues. Trimming shortened V by 3 bases and J by 7 bases, and 9 bases separated the two germline ends. The CDR3 DNA sequence: TGTGCCAGCTCACCGGCGCAGGGTGAAAAACTGTTTTTT. Amino acid sequence: CASSPAQGEKLFF.

This chain connects TRBV5-1 to TRBJ2-7; D gene unclear. Trimming cost V 4 bases and J 2 bases, with 19 bases left between them. The CDR3 is made up of 16 amino acids. CDR1 is SGHRS, CDR2 YFSETQ, per germline. The CDR3 loop is CASSLILTENPYEQYF. CDR3 in DNA: TGCGCCAGCAGCCTTATCCTAACAGAAAACCCCTACGAGCAGTACTTC.

The J gene is TRBJ1-2, the V gene TRBV18; D remains ambiguous. V was clipped by 6 bases and J by 5 bases, with 13 bases between them. In germline, CDR1 is KGHSH, CDR2 LQKENI. The CDR3 covers 13 residues. CDR3 residues: CASSQPEEYGYTF. The DNA for the CDR3 is TGTGCCAGCTCCCAGCCGGAGGAATATGGCTACACCTTC. The whole variable domain, filled in from reference TRBV18 and TRBJ1-2, reads NAGVMQNPRHLVRRRGQEARLRCSPMKGHSHVYWYRQLPEEGLKFMVYLQKENIIDESGMPKERFSAEFPKEGPSILRIQQVVRGDSAAYFCASSQPEEYGYTFGSGTRLTVV.

Note on this clone: Other DNA sequences of this sample code for an identical CDR3. The rearrangement joins TRBV9 to TRBJ2-3, with 9 bases that match TRBD2. Germline-derived CDR1 and CDR2 are SGDLS and YYNGEE. V shed 0 bases, J shed 5 bases, and the junction held 1 base outside the gene matches. The CDR3 spans 14 residues. CDR3 sequence: CASSVETSGDTQYF. CDR3 nucleotide sequence: TGTGCCAGCAGCGTAGAGACTAGCGGAGATACGCAGTATTTT.

This CDR3 is CAGQTDSYEQYF. The CDR3 DNA is TGTGCCGGACAGACCGACTCCTACGAGCAGTACTTC. The chain joins TRBV2 to TRBJ2-7; TRBD1 might be the D (6 bases). Germline-derived CDR1 and CDR2 are SNHLY and FYNNEI. CDR3 size: 12 residues. V lost 11 bases to trimming and J lost 0 bases, with 11 bases between them.

The gene calls are TRBV9 and TRBJ2-1; 10 bases are shared with TRBD1. This CDR3 region has 16 residues. After removal of 0 bases from V and 2 bases from J, the junction contained 2 bases not matched to a gene. The germline CDR1 and CDR2 sequences are SGDLS and YYNGEE. CDR3 residues: CASSVGGQGAYNEQFF. DNA for the CDR3: TGTGCCAGCAGCGTAGGTGGACAGGGGGCCTACAATGAGCAGTTCTTC.

This clone has just one count. The V and J genes are TRBV7-9 and TRBJ1-5; no reliable D call. The germline CDR1 and CDR2 sequences are SEHNR and FQNEAQ (reference sequence). CDR3 length: 16 amino acids. V gave up 2 bases and J gave up 4 bases, with 15 bases separating them. CDR3 bases: TGTGCCAGCAGCTTAAAGCAGGAGAGGGTGAATCAGCCCCAGCATTTT. Its protein is CASSLKQERVNQPQHF.

The V call is TRBV27, the J call TRBJ2-1; 12 positions match TRBD2. Germline loops: CDR1 MNHEY, CDR2 SMNVEV (reference sequence). The CDR3 is 14 amino acids. The V and J ends lost 9 bases and 6 bases, in that order; junction bases with no gene match: 6. The CDR3 region is CASQGLAGSNEQFF. The DNA for the CDR3 is TGTGCCAGTCAAGGACTAGCGGGATCCAATGAGCAGTTCTTC.

The chain employs TRBV2 and TRBJ2-7, with D possibly matching TRBD2 (5 bases). The CDR3 length is 14 residues. Trimming removed 3 bases at V and 3 bases at J, with 12 bases between. Looked up from germline, CDR1 is SNHLY and CDR2 is FYNNEI. The DNA of the CDR3 is TGTGCCAGCAGTGAGACCGGACGGGACTACGAGCAGTACTTC. Translation gives CASSETGRDYEQYF.

The V gene is TRBV10-3, the J gene TRBJ2-7; 10 nucleotides match TRBD2. Trimming took 3 bases from V and 5 from J; bases not matched to a gene: 7. Per germline, CDR1 ENHRY and CDR2 SYGVKD. The CDR3 spans 15 residues. The CDR3 loop reads CAISEVLAGVHEQYF. CDR3 in DNA: TGTGCCATCAGTGAAGTTCTAGCGGGAGTCCACGAGCAGTACTTC.

The J gene is TRBJ2-7, the V gene TRBV9; 8 nucleotides match TRBD1. The CDR3 extends over 15 amino acids. With V trimmed by 4 bases and J by 9 bases, 15 bases remained unmatched. Germline-derived CDR1 and CDR2 are SGDLS and YYNGEE. The CDR3 is CASSPHAGQGIVQYF. DNA of the CDR3: TGTGCCAGCAGCCCACATGCTGGACAGGGTATCGTGCAGTACTTC.

The chain couples TRBV2 to TRBJ2-1; a weak D match, TRBD2 (5 bases). Trimming took 6 bases from V and 5 from J, leaving 11 bases between them. Germline V lookup: CDR1 SNHLY, CDR2 FYNNEI. The CDR3 extends over 13 amino acids. The CDR3 nucleotides are TGTGCCAGCAGGCTAGGACTGAACAATGAGCAGTTCTTC. The encoded protein is CASRLGLNNEQFF.

This chain connects TRBV7-9 to TRBJ2-1; 11 nucleotides align to TRBD2. With 0 bases clipped from V and 7 bases from J, the junction kept 8 bases outside the gene matches. The CDR3 consists of 17 residues. Germline-derived CDR1 and CDR2 are SEHNR and FQNEAQ (reference sequence). In DNA, the CDR3 is TGTGCCAGCAGCTTAGCATCACTAGCGGGAGTTTTTAATGAGCAGTTCTTC. Amino acids: CASSLASLAGVFNEQFF.